This T cell receptor beta chain was observed in a study of post-analysis software for immune sequencing data. Unique molecular identifiers featured in each of the TCR beta cDNA libraries. Out of 1 to 10 million T cells, a few hundred thousand cDNA molecules were generated. TCRdb re-called the PCR reads with MiXCR, one entry per CDR3 protein. The sample has approximately 440,000 distinct CDR3 sequences; 45% are singletons. The specimen sequenced was blood. The TCR comes from a girl aged 5-17 years with multiple sclerosis.

This CDR3 is CASSPSDRYNEQFF. The CDR3 bases are TGCGCCAGCAGCCCATCCGACAGGTACAATGAGCAGTTCTTC. The chain recombines TRBV5-1 with TRBJ2-1; a possible D gene is TRBD1 (6 bases). Between the trimmed V and J ends, which lost 4 bases and 4 bases, there was a span of 12 bases. CDR3 length: 14 residues. Germline V gene sequence: CDR1 SGHRS, CDR2 YFSETQ.